The rows below give T cell receptor beta chains drawn from one sample of a study of blood T cell repertoires in COVID-19. The table came from immunoSEQ multiplex PCR; TCRdb's copy has only in-frame clones and leaves some out. The sample lists about 120,000 clones, more than 60% occurring once. The sequenced material came from peripheral blood. Receptors were obtained from a man aged 65 to 85 with acute or convalescent COVID-19. Both conserved end residues are part of each CDR3.

v_call cdr3_aa
TRBV29-1 CSGSGELRDTQYF
TRBV2 CASRRGWGQNYGYTF
TRBV5-1 CASSLLGARGEEQYF
TRBV7-3 CASSYEGQGKGYTF
TRBV15 CATSRAGGETQYF
TRBV5-1 CASSLEGRGAGNTIYF
TRBV28 CASTKIGTASYEQYF
TRBV5-1 CASSLDGGSGEQYF
TRBV9 CASGDRAGNSPLHF
TRBV7-6 CASSFITSGTGELFF
TRBV13 CASSLGPSGGLETQYF
TRBV9 CASSVEGEVNTIYF
TRBV25-1 CASSEYSGGRIYEQYF
TRBV13 CASSGAGSGNTIYF
TRBV11-2 CASSLTASGSTTTYEQYF
TRBV4-1 CASISITGGTEAFF
TRBV28 CASSLYRVGDGYTF
TRBV6-2/TRBV6-3 CASSPVTGTDYNEQFF
TRBV18 CASSPPEGGRGYGYTF
TRBV18 CASSPPSGLRPDYNSPLHF
TRBV7-8 CASTMTAYEQYF
TRBV7-9 CASSLRTGGIYNEQFF
TRBV7-6 CASSLVNPGLGAETQYF
TRBV7-9 CASSARGTGNIQYF
TRBV7-3 CASSRTTTGELFF
TRBV19 CASSIGHPYEQYF
TRBV21-1 CASSKMVGVGNTEAFF
TRBV27 CASSLRGSYNSPLHF
TRBV5-1 CASSFEWSLLDYGYTF
TRBV24-1 CATSGLGQGVQYEQFF
TRBV7-3 CASSATSGGAFLGTDTQYF
TRBV12-5 CASGLDRAGTGELFF